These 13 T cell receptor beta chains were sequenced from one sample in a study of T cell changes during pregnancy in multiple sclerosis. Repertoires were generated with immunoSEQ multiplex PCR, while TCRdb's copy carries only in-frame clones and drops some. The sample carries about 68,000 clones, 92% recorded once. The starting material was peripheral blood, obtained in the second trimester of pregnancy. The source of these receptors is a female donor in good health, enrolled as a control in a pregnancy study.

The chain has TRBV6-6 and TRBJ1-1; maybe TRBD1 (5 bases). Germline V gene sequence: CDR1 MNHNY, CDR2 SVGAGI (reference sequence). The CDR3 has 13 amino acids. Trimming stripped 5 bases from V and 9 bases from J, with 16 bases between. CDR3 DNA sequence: TGTGCCAGCAGTCCGTCAGGGTCGGTAAAAGCTTTCTTT. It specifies CASSPSGSVKAFF.

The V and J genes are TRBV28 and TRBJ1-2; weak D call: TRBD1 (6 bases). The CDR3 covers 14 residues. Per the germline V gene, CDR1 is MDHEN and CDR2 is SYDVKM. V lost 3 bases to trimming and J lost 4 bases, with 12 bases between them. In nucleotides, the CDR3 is TGTGCCAGCAGTTTCACAGGGACCCTCTATGGCTACACCTTC. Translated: CASSFTGTLYGYTF.

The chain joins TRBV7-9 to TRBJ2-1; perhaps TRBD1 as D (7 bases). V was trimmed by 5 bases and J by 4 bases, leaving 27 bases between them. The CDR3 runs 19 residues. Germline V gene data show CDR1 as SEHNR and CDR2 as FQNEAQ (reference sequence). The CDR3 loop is CASSLRGVAQGSLYNEQFF. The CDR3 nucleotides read TGTGCCAGCAGCCTTAGGGGGGTTGCACAGGGGTCCCTTTACAATGAGCAGTTCTTC.

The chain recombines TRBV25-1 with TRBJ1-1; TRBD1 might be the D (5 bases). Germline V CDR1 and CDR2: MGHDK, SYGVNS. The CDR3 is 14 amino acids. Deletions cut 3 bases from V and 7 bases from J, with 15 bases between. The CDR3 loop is CASSEGLRKNEAFF. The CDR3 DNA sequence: TGTGCCAGCAGTGAGGGGCTGAGAAAAAATGAAGCTTTCTTT.

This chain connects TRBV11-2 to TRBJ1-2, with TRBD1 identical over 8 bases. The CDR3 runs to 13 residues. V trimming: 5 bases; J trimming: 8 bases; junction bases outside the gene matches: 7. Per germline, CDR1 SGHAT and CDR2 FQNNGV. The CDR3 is CASSLDRDGGYTF. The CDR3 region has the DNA TGTGCCAGCAGCCTGGACAGGGACGGGGGCTACACCTTC. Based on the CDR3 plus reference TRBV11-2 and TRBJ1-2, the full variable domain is EAGVAQSPRYKIIEKRQSVAFWCNPISGHATLYWYQQILGQGPKLLIQFQNNGVVDDSQLPKDRFSAERLKGVDSTLKIQPAKLEDSAVYLCASSLDRDGGYTFGSGTRLTVV.

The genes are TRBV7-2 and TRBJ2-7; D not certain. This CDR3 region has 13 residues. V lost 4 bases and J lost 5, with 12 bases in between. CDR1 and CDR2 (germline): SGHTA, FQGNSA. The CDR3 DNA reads TGTGCCAGCAGCTCTCCCGGGTGGAACGAGCAGTACTTC. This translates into CASSSPGWNEQYF.

The CDR3 reads CASSGQGAGVMAEAFF. The DNA of the CDR3 is TGTGCCAGCTCCGGACAGGGGGCGGGGGTAATGGCTGAAGCTTTCTTT. The chain carries TRBV18 and TRBJ1-1, with 11 positions matching TRBD1. This CDR3 has 16 amino acids. Per the germline V gene, CDR1 is KGHSH and CDR2 is LQKENI. V was pared by 6 bases and J by 6 bases, with 12 bases of the junction left unmatched. The full variable domain, rest sourced from reference TRBV18 and TRBJ1-1, is NAGVMQNPRHLVRRRGQEARLRCSPMKGHSHVYWYRQLPEEGLKFMVYLQKENIIDESGMPKERFSAEFPKEGPSILRIQQVVRGDSAAYFCASSGQGAGVMAEAFFGQGTRLTVV.

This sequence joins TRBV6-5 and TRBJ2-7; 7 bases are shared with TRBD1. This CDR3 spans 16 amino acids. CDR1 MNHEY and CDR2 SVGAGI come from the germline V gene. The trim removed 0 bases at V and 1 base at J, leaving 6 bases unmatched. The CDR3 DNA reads TGTGCCAGCAGTTACTCGACAGGGCTTAGGTCCTACGAGCAGTACTTC. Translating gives CASSYSTGLRSYEQYF.

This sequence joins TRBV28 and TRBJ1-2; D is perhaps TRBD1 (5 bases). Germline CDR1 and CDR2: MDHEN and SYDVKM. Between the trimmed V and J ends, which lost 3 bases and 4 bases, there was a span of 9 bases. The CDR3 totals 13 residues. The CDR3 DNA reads TGTGCCAGCAGTTTGCCAGGGATCTATGGCTACACCTTC. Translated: CASSLPGIYGYTF.

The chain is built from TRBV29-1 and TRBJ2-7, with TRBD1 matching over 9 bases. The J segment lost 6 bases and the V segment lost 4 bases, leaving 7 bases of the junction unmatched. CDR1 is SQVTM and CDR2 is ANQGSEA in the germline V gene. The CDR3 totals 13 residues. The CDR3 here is CSVVGTGHPEQYF. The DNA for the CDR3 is TGCAGCGTTGTTGGGACAGGGCACCCCGAGCAGTACTTC.

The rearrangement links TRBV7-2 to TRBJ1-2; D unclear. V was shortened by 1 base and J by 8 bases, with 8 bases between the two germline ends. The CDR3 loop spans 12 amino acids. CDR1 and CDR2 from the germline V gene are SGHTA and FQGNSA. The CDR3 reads CASSLEAAGYTF. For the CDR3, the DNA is TGTGCCAGCAGCTTAGAAGCGGCCGGCTACACCTTC.

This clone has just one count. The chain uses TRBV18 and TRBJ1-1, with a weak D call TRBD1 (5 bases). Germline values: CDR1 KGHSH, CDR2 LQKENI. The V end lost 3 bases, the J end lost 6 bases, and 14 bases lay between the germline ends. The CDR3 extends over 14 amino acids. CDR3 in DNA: TGTGCCAGCTCACCGAAATGGGGGGGATCTGAAGCTTTCTTT. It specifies CASSPKWGGSEAFF.

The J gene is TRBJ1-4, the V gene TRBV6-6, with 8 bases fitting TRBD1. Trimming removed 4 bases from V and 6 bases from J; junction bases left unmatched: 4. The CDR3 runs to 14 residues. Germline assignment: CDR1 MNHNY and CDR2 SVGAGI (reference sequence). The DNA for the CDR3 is TGTGCCAGCAGTTCCCAGGGGGCGGATGAAAAACTGTTTTTT. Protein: CASSSQGADEKLFF.